These T cell receptor beta chains were read from a single sample in a study of T cell responses to AZD1222 COVID-19 vaccine. TCRdb's table, derived via immunoSEQ multiplex PCR, lists solely in-frame clones and lacks some. The sample records about 100,000 clones, 70% to 90% being singletons. The starting material was peripheral blood, obtained on day 0 of AZD1222 vaccination. The receptors shown here come from an adult in good health. CDR3s include the opening cysteine and the closing phenylalanine or tryptophan. The order of the fields is D gene, V gene, clone size, J gene, CDR3 protein, CDR3 DNA. The D gene is left open where the match is weak. A clone size is listed for some rows: how often the clone was seen (once, few, many), or a class if it is expanded.

>TRBD1|TRBV7-9|-|TRBJ2-1
CASSGPGQGPLQGNEQFF
TGTGCCAGCAGCGGGCCGGGACAGGGTCCTCTCCAGGGCAATGAGCAGTTCTTC
>TRBD1|TRBV5-1|few|TRBJ2-1
CASSWGQTIDGEQFF
TGCGCCAGCAGCTGGGGACAGACAATTGATGGTGAGCAGTTCTTC
>-|TRBV5-1|once|TRBJ2-7
CASSLATDSYEQYF
TGCGCCAGCAGCTTGGCGACAGACTCCTACGAGCAGTACTTC
>TRBD1|TRBV6-4|-|TRBJ2-2
CASSEQGERNTGELFF
TGTGCCAGCAGTGAACAGGGGGAGAGGAACACCGGGGAGCTGTTTTTT
>-|TRBV6-6|-|TRBJ1-2
CASSYSRTNYGYTF
TGTGCCAGCAGTTACTCGCGGACCAACTATGGCTACACCTTC
>-|TRBV7-3|-|TRBJ2-5
CASSFGQQETQYF
TGTGCCAGCAGCTTTGGACAGCAAGAGACCCAGTACTTC
>-|TRBV19|once|TRBJ2-5
CASSITAQETQYF
TGTGCCAGTAGTATAACAGCCCAAGAGACCCAGTACTTC
>TRBD1|TRBV11-2|-|TRBJ1-1
CASSPRGPTLGNTEAFF
TGTGCCAGCAGCCCCAGGGGGCCGACACTGGGGAACACTGAAGCTTTCTTT
>-|TRBV6-5|-|TRBJ2-2
CASRSTLAGELFF
TGTGCCAGCAGAAGTACGTTGGCCGGGGAGCTGTTTTTT
>-|TRBV7-2|-|TRBJ1-4
CASSLGGRTNEKLFF
TGTGCCAGCAGCTTAGGCGGACGGACTAATGAAAAACTGTTTTTT
>TRBD1|TRBV5-1|-|TRBJ1-1
CASSLGQGFTEAFF
TGCGCCAGCAGCTTGGGACAGGGGTTCACTGAAGCTTTCTTT
>-|TRBV19|-|TRBJ1-5
CASSIGGHRSNQPQHF
TGTGCCAGTAGTATTGGGGGACATCGGAGCAATCAGCCCCAGCATTTT
>TRBD1|TRBV2|few|TRBJ2-5
CASKGQPQETQYF
TGTGCCAGCAAGGGACAGCCTCAAGAGACCCAGTACTTC
>TRBD2|TRBV14|-|TRBJ2-7
CASSQAWTGGGYEQYF
TGTGCCAGCAGCCAAGCATGGACCGGGGGGGGCTACGAGCAGTACTTC
>TRBD1|TRBV29-1|-|TRBJ2-1
CSVEGQASSYNEQFF
TGCAGCGTAGAGGGACAGGCAAGCTCCTACAATGAGCAGTTCTTC
>-|TRBV19|-|TRBJ1-5
CASSIYSYSNQPQHF
TGTGCCAGTAGTATTTACAGTTATAGCAATCAGCCCCAGCATTTT
>TRBD1|TRBV7-8|-|TRBJ2-7
CASSLGDRSYEQYF
TGTGCCAGCAGCTTAGGGGACAGGAGCTACGAGCAGTACTTC